A selection of T cell receptor beta chains follows, all from one sample in a study of T-cell memory formation after mild COVID-19. TCRdb fed the 5' RACE reads into MiXCR, producing one record per CDR3 protein. The profile shows roughly 150,000 distinct CDR3 sequences, about 14% of them singletons. The sequenced material came from PBMCs or a T cell subset sorted from them (not recorded which). The receptors originated from an adult woman who had mild COVID-19 (a few samples of this study predate the infection). Cell type and time point are not known. Each CDR3 is given with its conserved first and last residue. The D gene is left open where the match is weak. Some rows have no size entry. The others give once, few or many, or a class for an expanded clone.

clone size: many; J gene: TRBJ2-1; D gene: NA; V gene: TRBV12-3/TRBV12-4; CDR3 protein: CASSGQQGAHEQFF; CDR3 DNA: TGTGCCAGCAGTGGACAACAGGGAGCCCATGAGCAGTTCTTC
clone size: few; J gene: TRBJ1-5; D gene: TRBD1; V gene: TRBV7-2; CDR3 protein: CASSLAQGQQNQPQHF; CDR3 DNA: TGTGCCAGCAGCTTAGCGCAGGGACAGCAGAATCAGCCCCAGCATTTT
clone size: few; J gene: TRBJ2-7; D gene: NA; V gene: TRBV24-1; CDR3 protein: CATSDPLGEQYF; CDR3 DNA: TGTGCCACCAGTGATCCCCTCGGGGAGCAGTACTTC
clone size: many; J gene: TRBJ2-7; D gene: NA; V gene: TRBV12-3/TRBV12-4; CDR3 protein: CASSRLRGPGEYEQYF; CDR3 DNA: TGTGCCAGCAGCCGACTCCGGGGCCCCGGCGAATACGAGCAGTACTTC
clone size: NA; J gene: TRBJ1-2; D gene: NA; V gene: TRBV19; CDR3 protein: CASSITNGGYGYTF; CDR3 DNA: TGTGCCAGTAGTATAACAAACGGAGGGTATGGCTACACCTTC
clone size: few; J gene: TRBJ2-5; D gene: NA; V gene: TRBV5-5; CDR3 protein: CASSLQGRETQYF; CDR3 DNA: TGTGCCAGCAGCTTACAGGGTCGGGAGACCCAGTACTTC
clone size: few; J gene: TRBJ1-2; D gene: NA; V gene: TRBV5-1; CDR3 protein: CASSFQVGNYGYTF; CDR3 DNA: TGCGCCAGCAGCTTTCAGGTCGGGAACTATGGCTACACCTTC
clone size: NA; J gene: TRBJ2-1; D gene: NA; V gene: TRBV7-2; CDR3 protein: CASSLARGTTNEQFF; CDR3 DNA: TGTGCCAGCAGCTTAGCGAGGGGAACGACCAATGAGCAGTTCTTC
clone size: NA; J gene: TRBJ2-7; D gene: NA; V gene: TRBV27; CDR3 protein: CASSLQVFYEQYF; CDR3 DNA: TGTGCCAGTAGTTTACAGGTCTTCTACGAGCAGTACTTC
clone size: NA; J gene: TRBJ1-2; D gene: NA; V gene: TRBV5-5; CDR3 protein: CASSNGPSYGYTF; CDR3 DNA: TGTGCCAGCTCGAATGGGCCCAGCTATGGCTACACCTTC
clone size: NA; J gene: TRBJ2-1; D gene: TRBD2; V gene: TRBV4-1; CDR3 protein: CASSQASGVVNEQFF; CDR3 DNA: TGCGCCAGCAGCCAGGCAAGCGGGGTAGTCAATGAGCAGTTCTTC
clone size: few; J gene: TRBJ2-1; D gene: NA; V gene: TRBV10-3; CDR3 protein: CAISIRDTGPYNEQFF; CDR3 DNA: TGTGCCATCAGCATCCGGGACACCGGACCCTACAATGAGCAGTTCTTC
clone size: NA; J gene: TRBJ2-1; D gene: NA; V gene: TRBV5-6; CDR3 protein: CASSSNPLGSGIRGNEQFF; CDR3 DNA: TGTGCCAGCAGCTCGAACCCCCTGGGATCCGGGATAAGGGGCAATGAGCAGTTCTTC
clone size: NA; J gene: TRBJ2-7; D gene: TRBD2; V gene: TRBV5-1; CDR3 protein: CASSLGTSGSYSYEQYF; CDR3 DNA: TGCGCCAGCAGCCTTGGGACTAGCGGGTCCTACTCCTACGAGCAGTACTTC
clone size: NA; J gene: TRBJ2-1; D gene: NA; V gene: TRBV20-1; CDR3 protein: CSARDLQPEQFF; CDR3 DNA: TGCAGTGCTAGAGATCTGCAGCCTGAGCAGTTCTTC
clone size: NA; J gene: TRBJ1-4; D gene: NA; V gene: TRBV2; CDR3 protein: CASRGGGVNEKLFF; CDR3 DNA: TGTGCCAGCAGGGGGGGAGGGGTTAATGAAAAACTGTTTTTT
clone size: few; J gene: TRBJ2-7; D gene: NA; V gene: TRBV12-3/TRBV12-4; CDR3 protein: CASSLNPSLRSEQYF; CDR3 DNA: TGTGCCAGCAGTTTAAACCCGTCCCTCAGGAGCGAGCAGTACTTC
clone size: NA; J gene: TRBJ1-1; D gene: TRBD1; V gene: TRBV9; CDR3 protein: CASSVGQGDGTEAFF; CDR3 DNA: TGTGCCAGCAGCGTAGGACAGGGGGACGGAACTGAAGCTTTCTTT
clone size: few; J gene: TRBJ2-7; D gene: NA; V gene: TRBV6-2/TRBV6-3; CDR3 protein: CASSLWDRNEQYF; CDR3 DNA: TGTGCCAGCAGTCTCTGGGACCGGAACGAGCAGTACTTC
clone size: NA; J gene: TRBJ2-2; D gene: NA; V gene: TRBV7-8; CDR3 protein: CASSPGTVGAGELFF; CDR3 DNA: TGTGCCAGCAGCCCAGGGACCGTTGGGGCCGGGGAGCTGTTTTTT
clone size: few; J gene: TRBJ2-1; D gene: TRBD2; V gene: TRBV24-1; CDR3 protein: CATSDRTSREQFF; CDR3 DNA: TGTGCCACCAGTGATCGGACTAGTCGAGAGCAGTTCTTC
clone size: NA; J gene: TRBJ2-1; D gene: NA; V gene: TRBV7-8; CDR3 protein: CASSNEQFF; CDR3 DNA: TGTGCCAGCAGCAATGAGCAGTTCTTC
clone size: few; J gene: TRBJ2-3; D gene: TRBD2; V gene: TRBV12-3/TRBV12-4; CDR3 protein: CASSSSGTTDTQYF; CDR3 DNA: TGTGCCAGCAGTTCTAGCGGGACCACAGATACGCAGTATTTT
clone size: NA; J gene: TRBJ1-6; D gene: NA; V gene: TRBV5-1; CDR3 protein: CASSLTSVSSYNSPLHF; CDR3 DNA: TGCGCCAGCAGCTTAACTTCCGTCAGCTCCTATAATTCACCCCTCCACTTT
clone size: NA; J gene: TRBJ2-3; D gene: TRBD2; V gene: TRBV6-6; CDR3 protein: CASNPGGTTRATDTQYF; CDR3 DNA: TGTGCCAGCAATCCGGGGGGGACTACCAGAGCCACAGATACGCAGTATTTT
clone size: NA; J gene: TRBJ2-3; D gene: NA; V gene: TRBV25-1; CDR3 protein: CASRFGDTQYF; CDR3 DNA: TGTGCCAGCAGATTTGGAGATACGCAGTATTTT
clone size: NA; J gene: TRBJ1-2; D gene: TRBD1; V gene: TRBV10-3; CDR3 protein: CAISQSSGTGGDGYTF; CDR3 DNA: TGTGCCATCAGTCAATCTTCCGGGACAGGGGGCGATGGCTACACCTTC
clone size: few; J gene: TRBJ1-2; D gene: NA; V gene: TRBV7-3; CDR3 protein: CASSSPTGDGYTF; CDR3 DNA: TGTGCCAGCAGCTCTCCTACAGGAGATGGCTACACCTTC